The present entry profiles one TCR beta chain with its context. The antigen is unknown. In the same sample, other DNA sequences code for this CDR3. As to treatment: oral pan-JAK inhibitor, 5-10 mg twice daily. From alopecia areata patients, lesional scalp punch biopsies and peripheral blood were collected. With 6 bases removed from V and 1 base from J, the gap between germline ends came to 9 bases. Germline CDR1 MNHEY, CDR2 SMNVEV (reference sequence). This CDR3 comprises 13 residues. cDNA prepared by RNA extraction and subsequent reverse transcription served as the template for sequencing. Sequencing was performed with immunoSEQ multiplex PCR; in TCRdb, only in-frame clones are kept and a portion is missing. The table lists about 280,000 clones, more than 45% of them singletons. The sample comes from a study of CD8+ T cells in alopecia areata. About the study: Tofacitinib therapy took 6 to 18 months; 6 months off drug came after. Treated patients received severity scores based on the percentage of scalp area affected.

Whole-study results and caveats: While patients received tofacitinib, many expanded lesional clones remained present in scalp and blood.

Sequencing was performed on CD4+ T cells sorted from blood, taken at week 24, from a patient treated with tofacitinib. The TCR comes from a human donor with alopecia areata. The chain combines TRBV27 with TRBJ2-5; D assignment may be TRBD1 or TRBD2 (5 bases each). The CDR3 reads CASSPGTQETQYF. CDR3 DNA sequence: TGTGCCAGCAGCCCTGGGACCCAAGAGACCCAGTACTTC.